The 15 T cell receptor beta chains below were found in one sample sequenced in a study of blood T cell repertoires in COVID-19. The protocol was immunoSEQ multiplex PCR, while the TCRdb copy is restricted to in-frame clones and leaves out a portion. In the table there are 50,000 to 80,000 clones, 90% of which are singletons. Sequencing used peripheral blood. The origin of the receptors is a woman of 80 years or more with active COVID-19.

The chain is built from TRBV29-1 and TRBJ2-2; 10 nucleotides match TRBD1. Germline V gives CDR1 SQVTM, CDR2 ANQGSEA. This CDR3 is 17 amino acids long. With V trimmed by 2 bases and J by 4 bases, 10 bases remained unmatched. Here the CDR3 DNA reads TGCAGCGTTGAAAGCGAGACAGGGGGCCATGGCACCGGGGAGCTGTTTTTT. Translating it yields CSVESETGGHGTGELFF.

V gene TRBV3-1 (or the pseudogene TRBV3-2) combines with J gene TRBJ2-1; 7 positions agree with TRBD1. J was trimmed by 7 bases and V by 1 base; bases with no gene match: 4. The CDR3 is made up of 14 amino acids. The germline V gene has CDR1 LGHDT and CDR2 YNNKEL (reference sequence). Written as DNA, the CDR3 is TGTGCCAGCAGCCAAGGTCACAGGGGTAATGAGCAGTTCTTC. Protein sequence: CASSQGHRGNEQFF.

The rearrangement joins TRBV24-1 to TRBJ2-6; D unclear. Germline lookup yields CDR1 KGHDR and CDR2 SFDVKD. V lost 0 bases and J 0 bases, leaving 8 bases between the germline ends. The CDR3 runs 17 residues. The DNA for the CDR3 is TGTGCCACCAGTGATTTGCCAGTCACCTCTGGGGCCAACGTCCTGACTTTC. Translated: CATSDLPVTSGANVLTF.

The chain employs TRBV5-5 and TRBJ2-5; TRBD2 is a possible D gene (5 bases). CDR1 is SGHKS and CDR2 is YYEKEE in the germline V gene (reference sequence). The V gene lost 0 bases and the J gene lost 2 bases, with 8 bases spanning the gap. CDR3 length equals 14 residues. The CDR3 DNA follows: TGTGCCAGCAGCTTGGCGGAGGATCAAGAGACCCAGTACTTC. This sequence encodes CASSLAEDQETQYF.

This chain links TRBV5-4 with TRBJ2-2; D not resolved. V lost 5 bases and J 3 bases, leaving 14 bases between the germline ends. The CDR3 is 15 residues long. Per the germline V gene, CDR1 is SGHNT and CDR2 is YYREEE (reference sequence). CDR3 protein: CASSTGSGHTGELFF. For the CDR3, the DNA is TGTGCCAGCAGTACTGGGTCTGGGCACACCGGGGAGCTGTTTTTT. The whole variable domain, remainder taken from reference TRBV5-4 and TRBJ2-2, is ETGVTQSPTHLIKTRGQQVTLRCSSQSGHNTVSWYQQALGQGPQFIFQYYREEENGRGNFPPRFSGLQFPNYSSELNVNALELDDSALYLCASSTGSGHTGELFFGEGSRLTVL.

The chain couples TRBV10-3 to TRBJ2-3, with 14 bases aligning to TRBD2. The V and J ends lost 6 bases and 4 bases, in that order; junction bases with no gene match: 3. Per germline, CDR1 ENHRY and CDR2 SYGVKD. The CDR3 extends over 15 amino acids. The CDR3 nucleotides are TGTGCCATCAGAGGGACTAGCGGGAGATCAGATACGCAGTATTTT. It codes for CAIRGTSGRSDTQYF.

The chain joins TRBV19 to TRBJ2-7; the match to TRBD1 covers 9 bases. The germline V gene has CDR1 LNHDA and CDR2 SQIVND (reference sequence). Unmatched junction bases numbered 10, after V lost 5 bases and J lost 5 bases. The CDR3 extends over 15 amino acids. The CDR3, as DNA: TGTGCCAGTAGTCCCTGGGACAGGGAAAAAAACGAGCAGTACTTC. Translating gives CASSPWDREKNEQYF.

The CDR3 here is CASSLGAANTEAFF. As DNA, the CDR3 is TGTGCCAGCAGCTTAGGGGCAGCGAACACTGAAGCTTTCTTT. The chain carries TRBV7-8 and TRBJ1-1, with unresolved D. Germline CDR1 reads SGHVS; CDR2 reads FQNEAQ. The CDR3 is 14 amino acids. The germline V and J ends were trimmed by 1 base and 1 base, with 7 bases remaining between them.

The chain couples TRBV3-1 (or the pseudogene TRBV3-2) to TRBJ1-1; 7 positions agree with TRBD1. The CDR3 consists of 14 residues. CDR1 is LGHDT and CDR2 is YNNKEL in the germline V gene (reference sequence). The junction had 7 bases not matched to a gene; V was cut back by 6 bases and J by 3 bases. Written as DNA, the CDR3 is TGTGCCAGCAGACAGGGGACAACCGACACTGAAGCTTTCTTT. This sequence encodes CASRQGTTDTEAFF.

This chain links TRBV6-5 with TRBJ2-2, with D tentatively TRBD1 (5 bases). This CDR3 region has 15 residues. The V gene's germline CDR1 is MNHEY and CDR2 SVGAGI. Trimming removed 8 bases from V and 0 bases from J, with 13 bases in between. CDR3 sequence: CASSRVAANTGELFF. The CDR3 DNA reads as TGTGCCAGCTCCAGGGTAGCAGCGAACACCGGGGAGCTGTTTTTT.

The chain recombines TRBV5-1 with TRBJ2-1; 7 positions match TRBD1. With 3 bases clipped from V and 10 bases from J, the junction kept 7 bases outside the gene matches. The CDR3 covers 13 residues. Germline lookup yields CDR1 SGHRS and CDR2 YFSETQ. CDR3 sequence (DNA): TGCGCCAGCAGCTGGAATCAGGGGGAGGAGCAGTTCTTC. As protein: CASSWNQGEEQFF.

The rearrangement links TRBV18 to TRBJ2-2; 9 nucleotides align to TRBD1. Germline V gene lookup returns CDR1 KGHSH and CDR2 LQKENI. The V and J ends lost 5 bases and 2 bases, in that order; junction bases with no gene match: 6. This CDR3 is built from 16 residues. DNA of the CDR3: TGTGCCAGCTCAAAGAGGACAGGGGCTAACACCGGGGAGCTGTTTTTT. Encoded protein: CASSKRTGANTGELFF.

The chain recombines TRBV21-1 with TRBJ2-7; TRBD2 is the table's D call, not checked against the DNA. TRBV21-1 is reported as a pseudogene. This CDR3 is 16 amino acids long. This CDR3 reads CASSKGRAPHSYEQYF. DNA for the CDR3: TGTGCCAGCAGCAAGGGGAGGGCTCCCCACTCCTACGAGCAGTACTTC.

This chain connects TRBV28 to TRBJ2-7; TRBD1 agrees at 7 bases. There are 12 residues in the CDR3. Germline lookup yields CDR1 MDHEN and CDR2 SYDVKM. With V trimmed by 8 bases and J by 3 bases, 4 bases remained unmatched. DNA of the CDR3: TGTGCCAGCGCGACAGGGAACTACGAGCAGTACTTC. Protein sequence: CASATGNYEQYF.

In its sample, this clone was seen once. Other nucleotide sequences in the sample specify the same CDR3. V and J are TRBV5-1 and TRBJ2-3; 9 nucleotides align to TRBD1. V trimming: 0 bases; J trimming: 4 bases; junction bases outside the gene matches: 0. Per germline, CDR1 SGHRS and CDR2 YFSETQ. The length of the CDR3 is 14 residues. The CDR3 reads CASSLGQGADTQYF. DNA for the CDR3: TGCGCCAGCAGCTTGGGACAGGGGGCAGATACGCAGTATTTT.